The sequence of this T cell receptor beta chain was determined in a study of vaccination and CD4 T cells after COVID-19. Study summary: Six males and four females, two of them Hispanic, were enrolled as convalescents. Post-COVID draws followed diagnosis by a median around 100 days (range 35 to 161).

The assay that was used to sequence DNA from cultured CD4+ T cells was the Oncomine TCR Beta short-read assay. DNA came from CD4+ T cells after culture. One entry per CDR3 protein, called by TCRdb with MiXCR from the PCR reads. The table shows around 9,800 distinct CDR3 sequences, with approximately 49% occurring only once. The CDR3 sequence is 17 residues long. With 5 bases clipped from V and 3 bases from J, the junction kept 15 bases outside the gene matches. Germline assignment: CDR1 SGHTA and CDR2 FQGNSA. Comment on this clonotype: Its antigen is currently unknown.

The treatment was: roughly nine-day PBMC culture with coronavirus spike peptide pools or control peptides (ViraFEST assay). ViraFEST used peptide pools to expand antigen-specific T cells and subsequently sequenced their TCRs. Sequenced: CD4+ T cells from blood, cultured in vitro. The clonotype was recovered from a human donor who had recovered from COVID-19. The J gene is TRBJ1-2, the V gene TRBV7-2, with 7 bases lining up with TRBD1. The CDR3 region is CASSLRWPGQNYYGYTF. The CDR3, as DNA: TGTGCCAGCAGCCTAAGGTGGCCGGGACAGAATTACTATGGCTACACCTTC.